This TCR beta chain was captured by sequencing in a study of CDR3 diversity in severe acne. The sample holds a few counts of this clonotype. Germline CDR1 and CDR2: LNHDA and SQIVND (reference sequence). CDR3 length: 14 amino acids. J gave up 5 bases and V 6 bases, and 10 bases lay outside the gene matches. TCRdb recomputed calls from the PCR reads with MiXCR, one row per CDR3 protein. This table has roughly 79,000 distinct CDR3 sequences, 45% to 55% appearing once. The rearrangement uses TRBV19 and TRBJ2-7, with 7 bases matching TRBD2. The specimen sequenced was blood. The receptor's source is a male donor with severe acne vulgaris. This chain's CDR3 is CASSRGRGINEQYF. CDR3 DNA sequence: TGTGCCAGTAGCCGGGGGAGGGGAATCAACGAGCAGTACTTC. Drawing the rest from reference TRBV19 and TRBJ2-7, the complete variable domain is DGGITQSPKYLFRKEGQNVTLSCEQNLNHDAMYWYRQDPGQGLRLIYYSQIVNDFQKGDIAEGYSVSREKKESFPLTVTSAQKNPTAFYLCASSRGRGINEQYFGPGTRLTVT.